These 24 T cell receptor beta chains originate from one sample sequenced in a study of cytomegalovirus exposure and HLA in healthy donors. The PCR was carried out with 60 Vbeta primers and 13 Jbeta primers. The table came from immunoSEQ multiplex PCR; TCRdb's copy has only in-frame clones and leaves some out. This sample yields about 160,000 clones, of which 75% are seen a single time; about 4.9% belongs to the top ten. Sequenced input: PBMCs. Receptors originate from a male donor in good health and CMV-seronegative.

The rearrangement links TRBV7-3 to TRBJ2-5; 8 bases map to TRBD2. V shed 5 bases and J 4 bases; nucleotides not matched to a gene: 6. Germline CDR1 SGHTA, CDR2 FQGTGA. The CDR3 runs to 14 residues. As DNA, the CDR3 is TGTGCCAGCAGCCCCCCGGGGGGGGGAGAGACCCAGTACTTC. Protein: CASSPPGGGETQYF.

This chain joins TRBV27 and TRBJ2-1, with 7 bases matching TRBD1. V lost 3 bases and J lost 2; bases outside the gene matches: 4. Germline V gene lookup returns CDR1 MNHEY and CDR2 SMNVEV (reference sequence). The CDR3 extends over 15 amino acids. This CDR3 is CASSLERGPYNEQFF. The CDR3 bases are TGTGCCAGCAGTTTGGAGAGGGGGCCCTACAATGAGCAGTTCTTC.

The rearrangement links TRBV27 to TRBJ2-7; D is perhaps TRBD1 (6 bases). This CDR3 is 14 amino acids long. V was pared by 1 base and J by 6 bases, with 13 bases between. Germline V CDR1 and CDR2: MNHEY, SMNVEV (reference sequence). The CDR3 DNA follows: TGTGCCAGCAGTTTATATCGGGACACCCTCGAGCAGTACTTC. This encodes CASSLYRDTLEQYF.

The CDR3 DNA sequence: TGTGCCAGCAGTAGACGCTCTAGGGACAGACACTATGGCTACACCTTC. Translating it yields CASSRRSRDRHYGYTF. V is TRBV2 and J is TRBJ1-2; 7 nucleotides line up with TRBD1. CDR3 length: 16 residues. Trimming cost V 5 bases and J 3 bases; bases outside gene matches: 12. Germline CDR1 and CDR2: SNHLY and FYNNEI.

This clone was found once. The V and J genes are TRBV27 and TRBJ2-1, with a possible D match to TRBD2 (6 bases). The CDR3 is made up of 14 amino acids. Germline-derived CDR1 and CDR2 are MNHEY and SMNVEV (reference sequence). V was pared by 4 bases and J by 8 bases, with 15 bases between. The CDR3 nucleotides are TGTGCCAGCAGTTCGCGACTAGTTTTGGATGAGCAGTTCTTC. This gives the protein CASSSRLVLDEQFF.

The chain employs TRBV4-1 and TRBJ2-3, with 15 nucleotides matching TRBD2. Germline lookup yields CDR1 MGHRA and CDR2 YSYEKL. V was pared by 6 bases and J by 0 bases, with 7 bases of the junction left unmatched. The CDR3 runs to 18 residues. CDR3 coding DNA: TGCGCCAGCAGAAGGGGACTAGCGGGGGGCTATAGCACAGATACGCAGTATTTT. Its translation is CASRRGLAGGYSTDTQYF.

This chain links TRBV5-6 with TRBJ2-7; no clear D. The ends were cut back, 1 base at V and 5 bases at J, with 7 bases in the middle. The germline CDR1 and CDR2 sequences are SGHDT and YYEEEE. The CDR3 extends over 12 amino acids. The CDR3 region has the DNA TGTGCCAGCAGCTTGATTAGAGACGAGCAGTACTTC. Protein: CASSLIRDEQYF.

V is TRBV2 and J is TRBJ2-6; 7 bases are shared with TRBD1. V lost 6 bases, J lost 0 bases, and 2 bases stayed unmatched. The CDR3 covers 15 residues. Germline V gives CDR1 SNHLY, CDR2 FYNNEI. Written as DNA, the CDR3 is TGTGCCAGCAGGGGACAGACCTCTGGGGCCAACGTCCTGACTTTC. Translated: CASRGQTSGANVLTF.

Turning to this clone: The CDR3 does not end in the conserved phenylalanine or tryptophan, so this is likely a read error. For the CDR3, the DNA is TGTGCCAGCAGTCCCACGGGAGGGAGCTCCTACGAGCAGTACCTC. Translation gives CASSPTGGSSYEQYL. V and J are TRBV27 and TRBJ2-7; TRBD2 aligns across 8 bases. The CDR3 is 15 amino acids. J was trimmed by 0 bases and V by 5 bases; bases with no gene match: 6. Germline lookup yields CDR1 MNHEY and CDR2 SMNVEV (reference sequence).

This chain links TRBV4-2 with TRBJ1-1, with TRBD1 matching 7 bases. J gave up 6 bases and V 0 bases, and 7 bases lay outside the gene matches. Germline V gene data show CDR1 as LGHNA and CDR2 as YNFKEQ. The CDR3 loop spans 15 amino acids. CDR3 DNA: TGTGCCAGCAGCCAAGATAAAGGGGGCTTTCCTGAAGCTTTCTTT. It is translated as CASSQDKGGFPEAFF.

This chain joins TRBV29-1 and TRBJ2-1, with a possible D match to TRBD2 (7 bases). V dropped 7 bases and J dropped 8 bases, with 15 bases sitting between them. The CDR3 has 12 amino acids. CDR1 SQVTM and CDR2 ANQGSEA come from the germline V gene. CDR3 region: CSALQGRDEQFF. CDR3 sequence (DNA): TGCAGCGCGTTGCAGGGGAGGGATGAGCAGTTCTTC.

This clone was picked up a small number of times. CDR3 amino acids: CASSLASGETQYF. The CDR3 region has the DNA TGTGCCAGCAGTCTAGCGTCCGGAGAGACCCAGTACTTC. The gene calls are TRBV2 and TRBJ2-5; D might be TRBD2 (6 bases). The CDR3 runs 13 residues. CDR1 is SNHLY, CDR2 FYNNEI, per germline. The V end was cut by 5 bases, the J end by 4 bases, with 11 bases between.

This clone was observed a single time. This chain connects TRBV5-1 to TRBJ2-5; a weak D match, TRBD1 (6 bases). Trimming took off 6 bases at V and 3 bases at J, with 12 bases between the two ends. CDR1 SGHRS and CDR2 YFSETQ come from the germline V gene. CDR3 length: 13 residues. As DNA, the CDR3 is TGCGCCAGCAAGGGGTCAGGGGAAGAGACCCAGTACTTC. This gives the protein CASKGSGEETQYF.

The V gene is TRBV19, the J gene TRBJ2-5; D not certain. The J call may be in error: the DNA end matches TRBJ2-7 better. The CDR3 is made up of 13 amino acids. The V gene's germline CDR1 is LNHDA and CDR2 SQIVND (reference sequence). The CDR3 DNA reads TGTGCCAGTAGTATGAAACAGTCCTACGAGCAGTACTTC. This sequence encodes CASSMKQSYEQYF.

This clone was detected a few times. The chain uses TRBV27 and TRBJ2-3; D is ambiguous. V was shortened by 5 bases and J by 4 bases, with 10 bases between the two germline ends. This CDR3 contains 13 residues. Germline lookup yields CDR1 MNHEY and CDR2 SMNVEV (reference sequence). Written as DNA, the CDR3 is TGTGCCAGCAGTCCGTCTCAGGCAGATACGCAGTATTTT. Encoded protein: CASSPSQADTQYF.

The V and J genes are TRBV2 and TRBJ2-1, with D maybe TRBD2 (6 bases). The germline CDR1 and CDR2 sequences are SNHLY and FYNNEI. The CDR3 consists of 11 residues. The ends were cut back, 9 bases at V and 5 bases at J, with 8 bases in the middle. The CDR3 loop reads CARGLHNEQFF. CDR3 nucleotide sequence: TGTGCCAGGGGACTTCACAATGAGCAGTTCTTC.

The chain carries TRBV5-6 and TRBJ1-1, with no clear D. V was pared by 2 bases and J by 0 bases, with 5 bases between. Germline V gene sequence: CDR1 SGHDT, CDR2 YYEEEE. The CDR3 contains 13 residues. The CDR3 coding sequence is TGTGCCAGCAGCTTAACACTGAACACTGAAGCTTTCTTT. Its translation is CASSLTLNTEAFF.

The gene calls are TRBV2 and TRBJ2-6; D not certain. The germline CDR1 and CDR2 sequences are SNHLY and FYNNEI. The V gene lost 4 bases and the J gene lost 10 bases, with 8 bases spanning the gap. The CDR3 covers 12 residues. The CDR3 here is CASSVESNVLTF. The DNA of the CDR3 is TGTGCCAGCAGTGTGGAGAGTAACGTCCTGACTTTC.

This chain uses TRBV9 with TRBJ2-7, with D perhaps matching TRBD1 (6 bases). Germline CDR1 is SGDLS and CDR2 is YYNGEE. Trimming removed 2 bases from V and 6 bases from J, with 15 bases in between. The CDR3 loop spans 14 amino acids. CDR3 loop: CASSVNQGRAEQYF. The CDR3 nucleotides are TGTGCCAGCAGCGTTAATCAGGGGCGCGCCGAGCAGTACTTC.

The V call is TRBV6-4, the J call TRBJ2-3, with TRBD1 matching over 9 bases. CDR3 length: 15 residues. J lost 4 bases, V lost 5 bases, and 7 bases had no gene match. The germline gives CDR1 MRHNA, CDR2 SNTAGT. The CDR3, as DNA: TGTGCCAGCAGTCCAATGGACAGGGGTTCAGATACGCAGTATTTT. Protein sequence: CASSPMDRGSDTQYF.

This clone was counted a few times. The rearrangement links TRBV5-6 to TRBJ2-1, with 12 bases identical to TRBD2. The CDR3 is 15 amino acids. The V gene end was trimmed by 2 bases and the J gene end by 9 bases; junction bases not matched to a gene: 6. Germline assignment: CDR1 SGHDT and CDR2 YYEEEE. The CDR3, as DNA: TGTGCCAGCAGCTTACTAGCGGGAGGATTTGGTGAGCAGTTCTTC. It is translated as CASSLLAGGFGEQFF.

The chain recombines TRBV7-9 with TRBJ1-5; tentative D call: TRBD1 (6 bases). V lost 5 bases and J 6 bases, leaving 11 bases between the germline ends. This CDR3 contains 13 residues. Germline CDR1 is SEHNR and CDR2 is FQNEAQ (reference sequence). DNA of the CDR3: TGTGCCAGCAGCCCAACAGGGCCTCAGCCCCAGCATTTT. Its protein is CASSPTGPQPQHF.

V gene TRBV5-4 combines with J gene TRBJ2-5; the match to TRBD2 covers 11 bases. CDR3 length equals 17 residues. V lost 3 bases and J lost 5; bases outside the gene matches: 12. The V gene's germline CDR1 is SGHNT and CDR2 YYREEE (reference sequence). The CDR3 DNA sequence: TGTGCCAGCAGCTCCCAGGCGAGGGTAGCGGGGGGGGAGACCCAGTACTTC. Translating gives CASSSQARVAGGETQYF.

CDR3 DNA sequence: TGTGCCAGCAGCTCTAGCGGTACTCTAGGCTACGAGCAGTACTTC. The encoded protein is CASSSSGTLGYEQYF. The rearrangement links TRBV11-2 to TRBJ2-7; TRBD2 matches 7 bases. V lost 4 bases to trimming and J lost 3 bases; unmatched junction nucleotides: 9. Germline CDR1 and CDR2: SGHAT and FQNNGV. The CDR3 extends over 15 amino acids.